This T cell receptor (beta chain) was captured in a study of sequential checkpoint blockade in melanoma. Turning to the study itself: Both treatment sequences were followed by maintenance nivolumab.

This sample's treatment: randomized to nivolumab then ipilimumab (arm A) or the reverse (arm B). Live CD3+CD8+ CD19− CD56− cells were sorted from PBMCs. With V trimmed by 2 bases and J by 1 base, 7 bases remained unmatched. Per germline, CDR1 MGHRA and CDR2 YSYEKL. The CDR3 totals 16 residues. TCRdb keeps only in-frame clones here, not all; method: immunoSEQ multiplex PCR. The data hold about 12,000 clones, with roughly 81% observed a single time. V and J are TRBV4-1 and TRBJ2-5; 7 positions agree with TRBD2. This specimen was CD8+ T cells sorted from blood (inferred from file names), taken from a patient given nivolumab and ipilimumab in sequence. This TCR was sampled from a human donor with melanoma. The CDR3 coding sequence is TGCGCCAGCAGCCAAACCCTGGGACTACCCCAAGAGACCCAGTACTTC. The encoded protein is CASSQTLGLPQETQYF.